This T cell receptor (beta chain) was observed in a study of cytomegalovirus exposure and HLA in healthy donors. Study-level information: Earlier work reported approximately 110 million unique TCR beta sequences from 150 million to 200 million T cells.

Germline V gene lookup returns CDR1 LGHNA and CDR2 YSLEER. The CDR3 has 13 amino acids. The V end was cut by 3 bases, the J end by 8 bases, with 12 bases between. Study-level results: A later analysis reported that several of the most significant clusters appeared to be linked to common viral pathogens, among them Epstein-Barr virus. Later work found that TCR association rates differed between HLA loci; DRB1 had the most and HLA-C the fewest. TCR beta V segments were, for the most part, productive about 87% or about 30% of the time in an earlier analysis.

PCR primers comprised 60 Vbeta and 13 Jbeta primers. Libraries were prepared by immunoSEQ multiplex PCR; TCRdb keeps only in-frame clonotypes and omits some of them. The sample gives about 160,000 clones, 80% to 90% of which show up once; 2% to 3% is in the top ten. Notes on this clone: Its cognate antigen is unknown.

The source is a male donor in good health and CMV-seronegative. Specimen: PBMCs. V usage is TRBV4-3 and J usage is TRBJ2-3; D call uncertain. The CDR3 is CASSHDSTGTQYF. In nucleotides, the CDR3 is TGCGCCAGCAGCCATGACTCGACGGGTACGCAGTATTTT.